The 8 T cell receptor beta chains below come from one sample, sequenced in a study of Ad26.COV2.S vaccination and SARS-CoV-2 variants. As to treatment: some 19 received Ad26.COV2.S at low or high dose, single or two shots; several received placebo; per-sample allocation not given. At day 63 after the first vaccine or placebo injection, samples were drawn. Method: immunoSEQ multiplex PCR; TCRdb's copy keeps in-frame clones and lacks some. Of around 300,000 clones listed, 85% to 90% are singletons. The source material was peripheral blood, sampled in a trial of Ad26.COV2.S vaccine versus placebo. Receptors originate from a person between 18 and 65 years old who received the Ad26.COV2.S COVID-19 vaccine or a placebo.

This chain joins TRBV4-1 and TRBJ2-2, with 12 nucleotides matching TRBD2. With V trimmed by 1 base and J by 7 bases, 10 bases remained unmatched. Germline V gene sequence: CDR1 MGHRA, CDR2 YSYEKL. This CDR3 contains 18 residues. Here the CDR3 DNA reads TGCGCCAGCAGCCAAGGAAATCTAGCGGGGGGGCCGGTCGGGGAGCTGTTTTTT. Translated: CASSQGNLAGGPVGELFF.

CDR3 nucleotide sequence: TGTGCCAGCAGCGAGGGGGATCCCAACAGCTACGAGCAGTACGTC. Translated: CASSEGDPNSYEQYV. This rearrangement joins TRBV9 to TRBJ2-7; tentatively, D is TRBD1 (6 bases). The CDR3 is 15 amino acids. Germline V gene lookup returns CDR1 SGDLS and CDR2 YYNGEE. V lost 3 bases to trimming and J lost 3 bases, with 16 bases between them.

This chain links TRBV27 with TRBJ2-2; D perhaps matches TRBD1 (6 bases). The V gene's germline CDR1 is MNHEY and CDR2 SMNVEV (reference sequence). V lost 3 bases and J lost 8, with 7 bases in between. The CDR3 spans 12 residues. The CDR3 bases are TGTGCCAGCAGTTTTGGACAGGGGGAGCTGTTTTTT. Its protein is CASSFGQGELFF.

This clone was counted a few times. The chain is built from TRBV7-9 and TRBJ2-2; no reliable D call. V was pared by 2 bases and J by 6 bases, with 4 bases between. The CDR3 loop spans 12 amino acids. The germline V gene has CDR1 SEHNR and CDR2 FQNEAQ (reference sequence). The CDR3: CASSLWSGELFF. CDR3 coding DNA: TGTGCCAGCAGCTTATGGTCCGGGGAGCTGTTTTTT.

The CDR3 nucleotides read TGCAGTGCTAGTGGATCGGGAAACACTGAAGCTTTCTTT. Its protein product is CSASGSGNTEAFF. The J gene is TRBJ1-1, the V gene TRBV20-1; D uncertain. Germline values: CDR1 DFQATT, CDR2 SNEGSKA (reference sequence). This CDR3 comprises 13 residues. Trimming shortened V by 3 bases and J by 2 bases, and 10 bases separated the two germline ends.

This chain links TRBV5-6 with TRBJ2-1, with TRBD2 identical over 8 bases. The CDR3 contains 17 residues. The germline CDR1 and CDR2 sequences are SGHDT and YYEEEE. Trimming removed 4 bases from V and 2 bases from J; junction bases left unmatched: 11. CDR3 nucleotides: TGTGCCAGCAGCCGGTTCCAATTAGCGGGGACCTACAATGAGCAGTTCTTC. It encodes CASSRFQLAGTYNEQFF.

The chain employs TRBV6-2 or TRBV6-3 and TRBJ2-3; D not certain. This CDR3 is 15 amino acids long. CDR1 is MNHEY, CDR2 SVGEGT, per germline. Between the trimmed V and J ends, which lost 5 bases and 1 base, there was a span of 13 bases. The CDR3 sequence is CASSPQVSGTDTQYF. CDR3 DNA: TGTGCCAGCAGTCCCCAAGTCAGTGGCACAGATACGCAGTATTTT.

V and J are TRBV28 and TRBJ1-1, with 7 bases lining up with TRBD1. Trimming cost V 6 bases and J 1 base; bases outside gene matches: 8. CDR1 is MDHEN, CDR2 SYDVKM, per germline. The CDR3 has 15 residues. The chain's CDR3 is CASRPMGQWNTEAFF. Here the CDR3 DNA reads TGTGCCAGCAGACCGATGGGACAGTGGAACACTGAAGCTTTCTTT.